This TCR beta chain was sequenced in a study of blood T cell repertoires in COVID-19. This CDR3 is built from 13 residues. The V end was cut by 3 bases, the J end by 4 bases, with 8 bases between. Germline V gives CDR1 SGDLS, CDR2 YYNGEE. Under the authors' procedure: It was from reference gene primer amplification that nucleated cell counts were estimated. Profiled with immunoSEQ multiplex PCR; TCRdb holds only in-frame clones, not every one. The V and J calls and clone size were taken over from that table, and D and trimming were inferred from the DNA. Of about 100,000 clones detected, roughly 90% appear once; the ten largest clones hold about 2.2%.

V and J are TRBV9 and TRBJ1-3; D remains unclear. Sequencing input: peripheral blood. This receptor was obtained from a man aged 45-65 years with active COVID-19. CDR3 loop: CASSGDKGNTIYF. Written as DNA, the CDR3 is TGTGCCAGCAGCGGCGACAAGGGAAACACCATATATTTT.